The 23 T cell receptor beta chains below were found in one sample sequenced in a study of blood T cell repertoires in COVID-19. The assay was immunoSEQ multiplex PCR, and TCRdb's table has in-frame clones only and misses some. The data hold about 240,000 clones, with approximately 83% observed a single time. What was sequenced was PBMCs or T cells enriched from blood (not recorded which). The receptors were gathered from a woman aged 40 to 50 with acute COVID-19.

V gene TRBV6-6 combines with J gene TRBJ2-7; 8 positions match TRBD1. Germline values: CDR1 MNHNY, CDR2 SVGAGI (reference sequence). Unmatched junction bases numbered 12, after V lost 5 bases and J lost 0 bases. CDR3 length equals 17 residues. This CDR3 is CASSRASTGASSYEQYF. The CDR3 DNA follows: TGTGCCAGCAGTCGGGCTTCGACAGGGGCGAGCTCCTACGAGCAGTACTTC.

V is TRBV19 and J is TRBJ1-1; a possible D gene is TRBD1 (5 bases). V shed 6 bases and J shed 0 bases, with 8 bases lying between them. The CDR3 is made up of 13 amino acids. Germline assignment: CDR1 LNHDA and CDR2 SQIVND (reference sequence). For the CDR3, the DNA is TGTGCCAGTAGGGACACCTTGAACACTGAAGCTTTCTTT. Its protein product is CASRDTLNTEAFF.

The chain is built from TRBV14 and TRBJ2-7; TRBD1 is a possible D gene (5 bases). Per germline, CDR1 SGHDN and CDR2 FVKESK. Trimming stripped 1 base from V and 2 bases from J, with 12 bases between. The CDR3 totals 15 residues. DNA for the CDR3: TGTGCCAGCAGCCAAGGCGTCGCAGGGACCTACGAGCAGTACTTC. This codes for CASSQGVAGTYEQYF.

The rearrangement joins TRBV10-2 to TRBJ2-7; TRBD2 agrees at 10 bases. Germline V gives CDR1 WSHSY, CDR2 SAAADI. V lost 4 bases, J lost 7 bases, and 7 bases stayed unmatched. The CDR3 totals 14 residues. This chain's CDR3 is CASSVSGRAGEQYF. The CDR3 nucleotides are TGCGCCAGCAGTGTAAGCGGGAGGGCTGGGGAGCAGTACTTC.

The V gene is TRBV7-9, the J gene TRBJ1-1; D might be TRBD1 (5 bases). Germline V gene data show CDR1 as SEHNR and CDR2 as FQNEAQ (reference sequence). The CDR3 consists of 13 residues. Trimming left V 4 bases short and J 13 bases short, with 19 bases between. In nucleotides, the CDR3 is TGTGCCAGCAGCTCTAGACAGCAAAGTGGTGATTTCTTT. Residues: CASSSRQQSGDFF.

The chain uses TRBV11-2 and TRBJ2-1; the D gene is possibly TRBD2 (6 bases). The germline CDR1 and CDR2 sequences are SGHAT and FQNNGV. This CDR3 is built from 16 residues. V was cut by 0 bases and J by 8 bases, with 17 bases left in between. CDR3 DNA: TGTGCCAGCAGCTTAGAGGTGTTTACTAGCTTGGATGAGCAGTTCTTC. Translating gives CASSLEVFTSLDEQFF.

The rearrangement uses TRBV2 and TRBJ1-2; 8 bases align to TRBD1. Germline loops: CDR1 SNHLY, CDR2 FYNNEI. V was clipped by 6 bases and J by 3 bases; unmatched bases: 3. There are 13 residues in the CDR3. The DNA of the CDR3 is TGTGCCAGCAGCGCGGACAGGGACTATGGCTACACCTTC. Its translation: CASSADRDYGYTF.

The rearrangement links TRBV7-3 to TRBJ2-3; perhaps TRBD2 as D (6 bases). V was cut by 5 bases and J by 4 bases, with 10 bases left in between. Germline CDR1 reads SGHTA; CDR2 reads FQGTGA. CDR3 length equals 13 residues. In nucleotides, the CDR3 is TGTGCCAGCAGCGGGCCGGGGGCAGATACGCAGTATTTT. Encoded protein: CASSGPGADTQYF.

The V call is TRBV9, the J call TRBJ2-7, with TRBD1 as a possible D gene (5 bases). Germline V gene sequence: CDR1 SGDLS, CDR2 YYNGEE. V was shortened by 0 bases and J by 3 bases, with 10 bases between the two germline ends. The CDR3 runs to 14 residues. CDR3 sequence: CASSVGRAGYEQYF. Here the CDR3 DNA reads TGTGCCAGCAGCGTAGGCAGGGCAGGCTACGAGCAGTACTTC.

As to this clone: An end of the junction does not agree with germline; a read error may underlie this. This rearrangement joins TRBV20-1 to TRBJ2-1; 7 nucleotides line up with TRBD2. The length of the CDR3 is 11 residues. Germline-derived CDR1 and CDR2 are DFQATT and SNEGSKA (reference sequence). CDR3 nucleotide sequence: TGCAGTGCGAGTAGCGGGCTCTACCCAATCTTC. This gives the protein CSASSGLYPIF.

This chain links TRBV10-3 with TRBJ1-2; D not resolved. CDR3 length: 13 amino acids. Germline V lookup: CDR1 ENHRY, CDR2 SYGVKD. Trimming cost V 8 bases and J 13 bases, with 23 bases left between them. The chain's CDR3 is CAIRQEDRLIGTF. The CDR3 bases are TGTGCCATCCGCCAAGAGGACCGACTAATAGGCACCTTC.

This clone was counted only a few times. The chain combines TRBV7-9 with TRBJ1-1, with D maybe TRBD1 (6 bases). The CDR3 runs 14 residues. V lost 3 bases and J lost 5, with 13 bases in between. Germline V lookup: CDR1 SEHNR, CDR2 FQNEAQ (reference sequence). CDR3 sequence (DNA): TGTGCCAGCAGCTTTTCAGAAGGGGGAACTGAAGCTTTCTTT. This codes for CASSFSEGGTEAFF.

This clone was observed once. This chain links TRBV7-3 with TRBJ2-1, with 8 bases identical to TRBD1. CDR1 is SGHTA, CDR2 FQGTGA, per germline. Trimming removed 4 bases from V and 4 bases from J; junction bases left unmatched: 9. CDR3 length: 16 residues. CDR3 residues: CASSSSDRGEYNEQFF. The CDR3 DNA reads as TGTGCCAGCAGCTCCTCAGACAGGGGAGAATACAATGAGCAGTTCTTC.

The rearrangement joins TRBV7-3 to TRBJ2-1; 9 nucleotides align to TRBD2. The J segment lost 7 bases and the V segment lost 5 bases, leaving 9 bases of the junction unmatched. This CDR3 has 15 residues. Germline values: CDR1 SGHTA, CDR2 FQGTGA. The CDR3, as DNA: TGTGCCAGCAGCGAGACTAGCGGCTCGGGTAATGAGCAGTTCTTC. This translates into CASSETSGSGNEQFF.

The rearrangement uses TRBV21-1 and TRBJ2-4; the listed D gene, TRBD1, was not tested against the DNA. TRBV21-1 is shown as a pseudogene. The length of the CDR3 is 16 residues. The CDR3 DNA sequence: TGTGCCAGCAGCAAACAGGCAGGGAAGGGCAAAAACATTCAGTACTTC. Protein product: CASSKQAGKGKNIQYF.

The chain links TRBV7-4 to TRBJ2-1, with D tentatively TRBD2 (5 bases). Per germline, CDR1 SGHVT and CDR2 SQSDAQ. Between the trimmed V and J ends, which lost 0 bases and 2 bases, there was a span of 14 bases. The CDR3 sequence is 17 residues long. This chain's CDR3 is CASSLARAAKAYNEQFF. CDR3 coding DNA: TGTGCCAGCAGCTTAGCGCGGGCAGCTAAAGCCTACAATGAGCAGTTCTTC.

The chain links TRBV6-2 or TRBV6-3 to TRBJ2-5, with D perhaps matching TRBD2 (6 bases). The V gene's germline CDR1 is MNHEY and CDR2 SVGEGT. The CDR3 consists of 14 residues. Trimming took 4 bases from V and 5 from J, leaving 14 bases between them. CDR3 residues: CASSSRLGGETQYF. CDR3 DNA sequence: TGTGCCAGCAGTTCTAGACTAGGTGGGGAGACCCAGTACTTC.

V usage is TRBV19 and J usage is TRBJ1-4; 7 bases map to TRBD1. There are 16 residues in the CDR3. Germline V gives CDR1 LNHDA, CDR2 SQIVND (reference sequence). With V trimmed by 5 bases and J by 0 bases, 6 bases remained unmatched. The CDR3 coding sequence is TGTGCCAGTAGTCCAGGACAGGCTGCAACTAATGAAAAACTGTTTTTT. Residues: CASSPGQAATNEKLFF.

The chain's CDR3 is CASSLAPGQASGELFF. The DNA for the CDR3 is TGTGCCAGCAGCTTAGCACCGGGACAGGCCAGCGGGGAGCTGTTTTTT. The J gene is TRBJ2-2, the V gene TRBV7-8; TRBD1 agrees at 8 bases. The CDR3 spans 16 residues. Germline values: CDR1 SGHVS, CDR2 FQNEAQ. The trim removed 0 bases at V and 7 bases at J, leaving 7 bases unmatched.

The chain couples TRBV14 to TRBJ2-1; 13 bases align to TRBD2. The CDR3 consists of 15 residues. V lost 4 bases, J lost 9 bases, and 6 bases stayed unmatched. Germline V gives CDR1 SGHDN, CDR2 FVKESK. CDR3 sequence: CASSPRGLAGLEQFF. CDR3 nucleotide sequence: TGTGCCAGCAGCCCTCGGGGACTAGCGGGACTTGAGCAGTTCTTC. Using reference TRBV14 and TRBJ2-1 for the parts outside the CDR3, the full variable domain is EAGVTQFPSHSVIEKGQTVTLRCDPISGHDNLYWYRRVMGKEIKFLLHFVKESKQDESGMPNNRFLAERTGGTYSTLKVQPAELEDSGVYFCASSPRGLAGLEQFFGPGTRLTVL.

The chain combines TRBV5-1 with TRBJ1-2; 9 bases match TRBD1. The germline V gene encodes CDR1 SGHRS and CDR2 YFSETQ. The CDR3 covers 15 residues. V trimming: 0 bases; J trimming: 5 bases; junction bases outside the gene matches: 5. CDR3: CASSLGDRESYGYTF. The DNA for the CDR3 is TGCGCCAGCAGCTTGGGGGACAGGGAGTCTTATGGCTACACCTTC. Filled out from reference TRBV5-1 and TRBJ1-2, the complete variable domain reads KAGVTQTPRYLIKTRGQQVTLSCSPISGHRSVSWYQQTPGQGLQFLFEYFSETQRNKGNFPGRFSGRQFSNSRSEMNVSTLELGDSALYLCASSLGDRESYGYTFGSGTRLTVV.

This chain joins TRBV27 and TRBJ1-5, with 10 positions matching TRBD1. V lost 8 bases and J lost 0; bases outside the gene matches: 16. Germline CDR1 is MNHEY and CDR2 is SMNVEV (reference sequence). The CDR3 is 19 amino acids. The CDR3 sequence is CASRPYEGQGQYSNQPQHF. The CDR3 DNA reads as TGTGCCAGCCGTCCATATGAGGGACAGGGGCAATATAGCAATCAGCCCCAGCATTTT.

This chain links TRBV11-3 with TRBJ2-3; D may be TRBD1 (5 bases). The CDR3 covers 14 residues. V lost 1 base, J lost 4 bases, and 9 bases lay in between. The germline V gene has CDR1 SGHNT and CDR2 YENEEA. Written as DNA, the CDR3 is TGTGCCAGCAGCTTAGCATCAGGGCCAGATACGCAGTATTTT. Its protein product is CASSLASGPDTQYF.